This passage covers 19 T cell receptor beta chains from one sample sequenced in a study of cytomegalovirus exposure and HLA in healthy donors. The PCR was carried out with 60 Vbeta primers and 13 Jbeta primers. The repertoire was sequenced with immunoSEQ multiplex PCR; TCRdb's copy has only in-frame clones and lacks some. Of 110,000 to 150,000 clones listed, around 70% are singletons. Specimen: PBMCs. These receptors all come from a woman aged 25 to 45 in good health and CMV-seronegative.

The V gene is TRBV5-1, the J gene TRBJ1-1; the match to TRBD1 covers 8 bases. Germline-derived CDR1 and CDR2 are SGHRS and YFSETQ. The CDR3 runs to 14 residues. V lost 1 base to trimming and J lost 5 bases; unmatched junction nucleotides: 4. CDR3 amino acids: CASSLIDRGTEAFF. The CDR3 DNA follows: TGCGCCAGCAGCTTGATTGACAGGGGAACTGAAGCTTTCTTT.

This clone was counted a few times. The chain has TRBV19 and TRBJ2-7, with 8 bases matching TRBD2. The CDR3 runs 16 residues. Trimming took 4 bases from V and 3 from J; bases not matched to a gene: 11. Germline loops: CDR1 LNHDA, CDR2 SQIVND (reference sequence). Here the CDR3 DNA reads TGTGCCAGTAGTACCCTCAGCGGAGCGGGAGACTACGAGCAGTACTTC. This gives the protein CASSTLSGAGDYEQYF.

The chain employs TRBV5-1 and TRBJ2-3; possibly TRBD1 for D (6 bases). Trimming stripped 4 bases from V and 1 base from J, with 13 bases between. CDR1 is SGHRS, CDR2 YFSETQ, per germline. This CDR3 region has 15 residues. CDR3 protein: CASSRAQGGTDTQYF. DNA for the CDR3: TGCGCCAGCAGCCGGGCACAGGGCGGCACAGATACGCAGTATTTT.

The rearrangement joins TRBV28 to TRBJ1-5; D not certain. This CDR3 region has 14 residues. The germline CDR1 and CDR2 sequences are MDHEN and SYDVKM. V lost 5 bases and J 5 bases, leaving 13 bases between the germline ends. The CDR3 DNA is TGTGCCAGCAGTGAGGGTAATCCTGATCAGCCCCAGCATTTT. Translating it yields CASSEGNPDQPQHF.

There are a few counts of this clone. The chain has TRBV6-5 and TRBJ1-6; D is unclear. CDR3 length: 15 residues. The germline gives CDR1 MNHEY, CDR2 SVGAGI. Trimming cost V 1 base and J 9 bases, with 13 bases left between them. In nucleotides, the CDR3 is TGTGCCAGCAGTTACTTCCGGGGTGGTAGTTCACCCCTCCACTTT. As protein: CASSYFRGGSSPLHF.

The table lists this clone with a count of one. The chain combines TRBV18 with TRBJ2-4; 8 nucleotides align to TRBD2. V lost 2 bases, J lost 4 bases, and 10 bases stayed unmatched. The CDR3 contains 17 residues. Germline assignment: CDR1 KGHSH and CDR2 LQKENI. The CDR3 reads CASSPVPGLEVKNIQYF. CDR3 coding DNA: TGTGCCAGCTCACCAGTCCCGGGACTAGAGGTGAAAAACATTCAGTACTTC.

The chain combines TRBV29-1 with TRBJ2-5; D is perhaps TRBD2 (6 bases). CDR3 length: 12 residues. The germline CDR1 and CDR2 sequences are SQVTM and ANQGSEA. The V end lost 3 bases, the J end lost 7 bases, and 12 bases lay between the germline ends. The chain's CDR3 is CSVEEGRGTQYF. The CDR3 nucleotides are TGCAGCGTTGAGGAGGGGCGTGGGACCCAGTACTTC. The full variable domain, with the rest looked up from reference TRBV29-1 and TRBJ2-5, is SAVISQKPSRDICQRGTSLTIQCQVDSQVTMMFWYRQQPGQSLTLIATANQGSEATYESGFVIDKFPISRPNLTFSTLTVSNMSPEDSSIYLCSVEEGRGTQYFGPGTRLLVL.

As concerns this clone: The junction departs from germline at one end; a sequencing error may be responsible. The chain recombines TRBV7-7 with TRBJ2-5, with a possible D match to TRBD1 (6 bases). Germline V gene sequence: CDR1 SSHAT, CDR2 FNYEAQ (reference sequence). The CDR3 covers 15 residues. This CDR3 is CASSPNRERGETQYF. DNA of the CDR3: TGTGCTAGCAGCCCAAACAGGGAACGGGGCGAGACCCAGTACTTC.

The CDR3 spells CAWRRQGDYGYTF. DNA of the CDR3: TGTGCCTGGAGGCGGCAGGGGGACTATGGCTACACCTTC. This sequence joins TRBV30 and TRBJ1-2, with 7 nucleotides matching TRBD1. The CDR3 consists of 13 residues. The germline V gene encodes CDR1 GTSNPN and CDR2 SVGIG (reference sequence). V gave up 3 bases and J gave up 3 bases; unmatched junction bases: 4.

The gene calls are TRBV11-2 and TRBJ2-5; 8 bases agree with TRBD1. The trim removed 6 bases at V and 3 bases at J, leaving 3 bases unmatched. The germline CDR1 and CDR2 sequences are SGHAT and FQNNGV. The CDR3 has 13 amino acids. The CDR3 bases are TGTGCCAGCAGACCGGACAGGGAAGAGACCCAGTACTTC. This gives the protein CASRPDREETQYF.

The genes are TRBV5-5 and TRBJ1-1; unclear D gene. Germline CDR1 is SGHKS and CDR2 is YYEKEE (reference sequence). V lost 0 bases and J 0 bases, leaving 12 bases between the germline ends. The CDR3 spans 16 residues. For the CDR3, the DNA is TGTGCCAGCAGCTTGGGGACGGGGTCCATGAACACTGAAGCTTTCTTT. This gives the protein CASSLGTGSMNTEAFF.

The gene calls are TRBV4-1 and TRBJ1-5; a weak D match, TRBD1 (6 bases). The CDR3 sequence is 16 residues long. Looked up from germline, CDR1 is MGHRA and CDR2 is YSYEKL. With 0 bases removed from V and 4 bases from J, the gap between germline ends came to 13 bases. CDR3: CASSQDLTQGNQPQHF. CDR3 sequence (DNA): TGCGCCAGCAGCCAAGATCTCACGCAGGGGAATCAGCCCCAGCATTTT.

This clone has more than one count but fewer than ten. This chain uses TRBV28 with TRBJ1-1; D ambiguous. The ends were cut back, 8 bases at V and 11 bases at J, with 18 bases in the middle. Germline V CDR1 and CDR2: MDHEN, SYDVKM. CDR3 size: 12 residues. The DNA of the CDR3 is TGTGCCAGCGAAAACGCGGGGAGGGCTGCTTTCTTT. Amino acid sequence: CASENAGRAAFF.

V gene TRBV28 combines with J gene TRBJ1-1, with D unclear. This CDR3 is 13 amino acids long. V dropped 2 bases and J dropped 3 bases, with 7 bases sitting between them. Germline V gene lookup returns CDR1 MDHEN and CDR2 SYDVKM. CDR3 loop: CASSLPRDTEAFF. CDR3 DNA: TGTGCCAGCAGTTTACCGCGGGACACTGAAGCTTTCTTT. Using reference TRBV28 and TRBJ1-1 for the parts outside the CDR3, the full variable domain is DVKVTQSSRYLVKRTGEKVFLECVQDMDHENMFWYRQDPGLGLRLIYFSYDVKMKEKGDIPEGYSVSREKKERFSLILESASTNQTSMYLCASSLPRDTEAFFGQGTRLTVV.

The rearrangement joins TRBV6-6 to TRBJ2-3; 8 bases fit TRBD2. Germline CDR1 reads MNHNY; CDR2 reads SVGAGI (reference sequence). CDR3 length: 15 amino acids. J lost 4 bases, V lost 6 bases, and 9 bases had no gene match. CDR3 region: CASSFLGGAADTQYF. CDR3 sequence (DNA): TGTGCCAGCAGCTTCCTCGGGGGGGCGGCAGATACGCAGTATTTT.

The chain uses TRBV28 and TRBJ1-2; TRBD1 matches 7 bases. The ends lost 5 bases at V and 7 bases at J; junction bases unmatched: 7. Germline V CDR1 and CDR2: MDHEN, SYDVKM. CDR3 size: 13 residues. In DNA form, the CDR3 reads TGTGCCAGCAGTATAAAGGGGGCGGGTGGCTACACCTTC. It yields the protein CASSIKGAGGYTF.

The J gene is TRBJ2-1, the V gene TRBV6-1; a weak D match, TRBD2 (6 bases). V lost 4 bases, J lost 4 bases, and 8 bases lay in between. This CDR3 has 13 residues. Germline V lookup: CDR1 MNHNS, CDR2 SASEGT. The CDR3 region has the DNA TGTGCCAGCAGTGTGGGGGGTTACAATGAGCAGTTCTTC. It codes for CASSVGGYNEQFF.

This chain joins TRBV6-6 and TRBJ2-5; no definite D call. CDR1 MNHNY and CDR2 SVGAGI come from the germline V gene (reference sequence). V lost 1 base to trimming and J lost 0 bases, with 6 bases between them. This CDR3 has 14 amino acids. The CDR3 loop is CASSYYTHQETQYF. CDR3 in DNA: TGTGCCAGCAGTTACTACACCCACCAAGAGACCCAGTACTTC.

In its sample, this clone was seen a few times. The chain is built from TRBV19 and TRBJ2-7, with D possibly being TRBD1 (5 bases). The germline V and J ends were trimmed by 4 bases and 4 bases, with 14 bases remaining between them. The CDR3 sequence is 14 residues long. Germline V lookup: CDR1 LNHDA, CDR2 SQIVND (reference sequence). The chain's CDR3 is CASSTYWGSYEQYF. The DNA for the CDR3 is TGTGCCAGTAGTACCTACTGGGGCTCTTACGAGCAGTACTTC.